The clone carrying this TCR beta chain was picked up many times. The data originate from a study of T cell repertoires in aging, cancer and after chemotherapy. Multiplex touch-down PCR with TRB-A/B primers amplified rearranged V-D-J TRB sequences. MiXCR was run by TCRdb on the multiplex PCR reads, yielding one entry per CDR3 protein. In the table there are under 5,000 distinct CDR3 sequences, 20% to 25% of which are singletons. Amplification of TCR beta used genomic DNA extracted from peripheral blood. Sequencing was carried out using blood. The receptor's source is a human donor in good health. The donor label of this sample is uncertain.

Here the CDR3 DNA reads TGCGCCAGCAGTGTCGAGCGGAGCACAGATACGCAGTATTTT. This translates into CASSVERSTDTQYF. The V gene is TRBV5-1, the J gene TRBJ2-3, with D perhaps TRBD2 (5 bases). The CDR3 covers 14 residues. V was shortened by 5 bases and J by 0 bases, with 10 bases between the two germline ends. Germline CDR1 and CDR2: SGHRS and YFSETQ.